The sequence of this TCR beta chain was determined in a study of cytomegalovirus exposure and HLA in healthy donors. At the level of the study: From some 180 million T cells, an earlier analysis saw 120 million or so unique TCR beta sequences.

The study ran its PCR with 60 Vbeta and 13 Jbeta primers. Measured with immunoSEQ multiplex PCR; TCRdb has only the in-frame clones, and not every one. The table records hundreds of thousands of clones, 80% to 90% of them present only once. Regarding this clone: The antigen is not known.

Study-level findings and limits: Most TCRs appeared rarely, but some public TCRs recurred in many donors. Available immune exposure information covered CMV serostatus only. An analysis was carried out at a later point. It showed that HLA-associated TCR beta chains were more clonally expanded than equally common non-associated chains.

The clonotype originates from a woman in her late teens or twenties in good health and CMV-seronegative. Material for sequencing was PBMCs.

The CDR3 DNA is TGTGCCAGCAGCACAAGGAACACTGAAGCTTTCTTT. Translating gives CASSTRNTEAFF. The chain links TRBV27 to TRBJ1-1; D is unresolved. The germline gives CDR1 MNHEY, CDR2 SMNVEV (reference sequence). Between the trimmed V and J ends, which lost 6 bases and 1 base, there was a span of 6 bases. The CDR3 length is 12 residues.